The sample holds a few counts of the clone carrying this T cell receptor beta chain. Its antigen is undetermined. A sample-barcoded 5' primer and a J-beta primer mix were used in a second PCR of roughly 7 to 12 cycles. TCRdb recomputed calls from the 5' RACE reads with MiXCR, one row per CDR3 protein. The table records approximately 400,000 distinct CDR3 sequences, more than 45% of them present only once. Looked up from germline, CDR1 is SGHRS and CDR2 is YFSETQ. The CDR3 extends over 15 amino acids. The junction had 6 bases not matched to a gene; V was cut back by 0 bases and J by 5 bases. The sample is drawn from a study of blood T cells in healthy people across ages. For the study at large: Per every two T cells, about one barcoded beta molecule was captured by template switching. Points from the study as a whole: Age showed a roughly linear inverse relationship with TCR beta diversity per million T cells.

The receptor comes from a man aged 55 to 70 in good health. This chain links TRBV5-1 with TRBJ2-3; 7 positions match TRBD1. Sequenced sample: blood. Here the CDR3 reads CASSLGQGNKDTQYF. The CDR3 coding sequence is TGCGCCAGCAGCTTGGGACAGGGAAATAAAGATACGCAGTATTTT.